These 26 T cell receptor beta chains were sequenced from one sample in a study of CD8+ T cells in alopecia areata. cDNA prepared by RNA extraction and subsequent reverse transcription served as the template for sequencing. TCRdb's table, derived via immunoSEQ multiplex PCR, lists solely in-frame clones and lacks some. The sample records 150,000 to 200,000 clones, about three fifths being singletons. Described treatment: oral pan-JAK inhibitor, 5-10 mg twice daily. This sample comprised CD4+ T cells sorted from blood, obtained at approximately week 49, from a patient treated with tofacitinib. The receptors were sampled from a human donor with alopecia areata.

V is TRBV5-1 and J is TRBJ2-7; unclear D gene. The CDR3 totals 13 residues. V shed 6 bases and J shed 1 base, with 11 bases lying between them. Looked up from germline, CDR1 is SGHRS and CDR2 is YFSETQ. The CDR3 protein is CASNKDNSYEQYF. CDR3 coding DNA: TGCGCCAGCAACAAAGATAATTCCTACGAGCAGTACTTC.

This clone was picked up a small number of times. J is TRBJ2-7 and V is TRBV30, with 8 bases lining up with TRBD1. The CDR3 totals 14 residues. Unmatched junction bases numbered 4, after V lost 0 bases and J lost 3 bases. The germline gives CDR1 GTSNPN, CDR2 SVGIG (reference sequence). CDR3 coding DNA: TGTGCCTGGAGTGTAAGGACAGGGAACTACGAGCAGTACTTC. Translation gives CAWSVRTGNYEQYF.

This clone is a singleton in its sample. The rearrangement joins TRBV2 to TRBJ2-1; a weak D match, TRBD1 (6 bases). The CDR3 is 16 residues long. Germline loops: CDR1 SNHLY, CDR2 FYNNEI. Between the trimmed V and J ends, which lost 3 bases and 0 bases, there was a span of 12 bases. The CDR3 region is CASSDGTTGSYNEQFF. CDR3 DNA: TGTGCCAGCAGTGACGGGACAACAGGCTCCTACAATGAGCAGTTCTTC.

This chain links TRBV19 with TRBJ2-7, with TRBD1 matching 7 bases. J lost 4 bases, V lost 7 bases, and 10 bases had no gene match. The CDR3 is 14 residues long. Germline V gene lookup returns CDR1 LNHDA and CDR2 SQIVND (reference sequence). Here the CDR3 reads CASKKGAKGYEQYF. In DNA, the CDR3 is TGTGCCAGTAAGAAGGGGGCGAAGGGTTACGAGCAGTACTTC.

V is TRBV6-5 and J is TRBJ2-3, with 10 positions matching TRBD2. The germline gives CDR1 MNHEY, CDR2 SVGAGI. The trim removed 0 bases at V and 8 bases at J, leaving 8 bases unmatched. This CDR3 spans 16 amino acids. DNA of the CDR3: TGTGCCAGCAGTTACTCAAGTGCTAGCGGGGGATTTACGCAGTATTTT. Translated: CASSYSSASGGFTQYF.

This clone was detected once. CDR3 DNA: TGCGCCAGCAGCCATACCGGGACACAGAACACTGAAGCTTTCTTT. This codes for CASSHTGTQNTEAFF. The J gene is TRBJ1-1, the V gene TRBV5-1; D is possibly TRBD1 (6 bases). Germline lookup yields CDR1 SGHRS and CDR2 YFSETQ. This CDR3 comprises 15 residues. With 4 bases removed from V and 1 base from J, the gap between germline ends came to 14 bases.

V and J are TRBV29-1 and TRBJ1-1; TRBD1 aligns across 7 bases. Germline loops: CDR1 SQVTM, CDR2 ANQGSEA. V lost 4 bases to trimming and J lost 6 bases; unmatched junction nucleotides: 5. The CDR3 consists of 12 residues. CDR3 DNA sequence: TGCAGCGTTGCTACAGGGGTGGCTGAAGCTTTCTTT. This codes for CSVATGVAEAFF. The full variable domain, with the rest looked up from reference TRBV29-1 and TRBJ1-1, is SAVISQKPSRDICQRGTSLTIQCQVDSQVTMMFWYRQQPGQSLTLIATANQGSEATYESGFVIDKFPISRPNLTFSTLTVSNMSPEDSSIYLCSVATGVAEAFFGQGTRLTVV.

V and J are TRBV19 and TRBJ2-3, with 9 bases fitting TRBD2. This CDR3 contains 16 residues. V dropped 7 bases and J dropped 0; count of bases not matched to a gene: 8. CDR1 is LNHDA, CDR2 SQIVND, per germline (reference sequence). The CDR3 protein is CASKLQGTSSTDTQYF. The CDR3 nucleotides read TGTGCCAGTAAGTTGCAGGGGACTAGCAGCACAGATACGCAGTATTTT.

This clone came up a few times. V is TRBV4-1 and J is TRBJ1-4; D not certain. With 3 bases removed from V and 0 bases from J, the gap between germline ends came to 8 bases. The CDR3 contains 15 residues. Germline-derived CDR1 and CDR2 are MGHRA and YSYEKL. The CDR3 region is CASSHPTTTNEKLFF. The DNA of the CDR3 is TGCGCCAGCAGCCACCCTACAACAACTAATGAAAAACTGTTTTTT.

The J gene is TRBJ2-1, the V gene TRBV30; 9 bases agree with TRBD1. The CDR3 loop spans 15 amino acids. J was trimmed by 8 bases and V by 2 bases; bases with no gene match: 10. Germline V gene data show CDR1 as GTSNPN and CDR2 as SVGIG (reference sequence). The CDR3 here is CAWSHTGTGFDEQFF. CDR3 in DNA: TGTGCCTGGAGTCACACTGGGACAGGGTTCGATGAGCAGTTCTTC.

The chain joins TRBV15 to TRBJ1-5; tentatively, D is TRBD1 (6 bases). The CDR3 has 14 residues. The V gene lost 3 bases and the J gene lost 4 bases, with 10 bases spanning the gap. The germline CDR1 and CDR2 sequences are LNHNV and YYDKDF (reference sequence). The CDR3 nucleotides are TGTGCCACCAGCAGGGACAGTAATAATCAGCCCCAGCATTTT. It translates to CATSRDSNNQPQHF.

The chain uses TRBV7-2 and TRBJ1-2, with a weak D call TRBD1 (5 bases). Trimming pared 0 bases from V and 6 bases from J, leaving 8 bases between. This CDR3 comprises 13 residues. Germline V lookup: CDR1 SGHTA, CDR2 FQGNSA. Written as DNA, the CDR3 is TGTGCCAGCAGCTTAGCGAAGGGGAATGGCTACACCTTC. Translating it yields CASSLAKGNGYTF.

This chain connects TRBV4-3 to TRBJ1-5; D unresolved. Germline V gives CDR1 LGHNA, CDR2 YSLEER. The CDR3 loop spans 17 amino acids. V was pared by 1 base and J by 0 bases, with 13 bases between. CDR3 nucleotides: TGCGCCAGCAGCCAAGGGGGAGGCAGATATAGCAATCAGCCCCAGCATTTT. This translates into CASSQGGGRYSNQPQHF.

The J gene is TRBJ2-2, the V gene TRBV7-6; a possible D gene is TRBD2 (6 bases). This CDR3 contains 14 residues. Deletions cut 5 bases from V and 6 bases from J, with 13 bases between. The germline V gene has CDR1 SGHVS and CDR2 FNYEAQ. CDR3 protein: CASSSRPGAGELFF. The CDR3 coding sequence is TGTGCCAGCAGCAGCCGCCCGGGGGCCGGGGAGCTGTTTTTT. Filled out from reference TRBV7-6 and TRBJ2-2, the complete variable domain reads GAGVSQSPRYKVTKRGQDVALRCDPISGHVSLYWYRQALGQGPEFLTYFNYEAQQDKSGLPNDRFSAERPEGSISTLTIQRTEQRDSAMYRCASSSRPGAGELFFGEGSRLTVL.

The chain recombines TRBV7-2 with TRBJ2-2, with D perhaps matching TRBD1 (6 bases). Trimming removed 7 bases at V and 3 bases at J, with 12 bases between. Germline CDR1 SGHTA, CDR2 FQGNSA. CDR3 length equals 14 residues. CDR3 region: CASTPGQHTGELFF. In DNA, the CDR3 is TGTGCCAGCACCCCAGGACAGCACACCGGGGAGCTGTTTTTT.

This clone was recorded a few times. The chain recombines TRBV2 with TRBJ2-7; no firm D call. V was clipped by 10 bases and J by 0 bases, with 7 bases between them. The CDR3 is 11 amino acids. Germline V gene data show CDR1 as SNHLY and CDR2 as FYNNEI. The CDR3 DNA sequence: TGTGCCATCGGGTTCTCCTACGAGCAGTACTTC. Amino acids: CAIGFSYEQYF.

The V call is TRBV6-5, the J call TRBJ2-7, with 8 bases that match TRBD1. J lost 2 bases, V lost 2 bases, and 5 bases had no gene match. The CDR3 spans 15 residues. Germline loops: CDR1 MNHEY, CDR2 SVGAGI. CDR3 nucleotide sequence: TGTGCCAGCAGTTACGGGGACAGGACTACCTACGAGCAGTACTTC. Amino acid sequence: CASSYGDRTTYEQYF.

The gene calls are TRBV6-5 and TRBJ1-1, with D perhaps TRBD1 (5 bases). With 11 bases removed from V and 4 bases from J, the gap between germline ends came to 14 bases. The CDR3 sequence is 12 residues long. Germline loops: CDR1 MNHEY, CDR2 SVGAGI. The CDR3 bases are TGTGCCGTGGGAGGGAGGGGCACTGAAGCTTTCTTT. Translation: CAVGGRGTEAFF.

This clone was observed a few times. This chain connects TRBV7-2 to TRBJ2-7; 9 nucleotides agree with TRBD2. Germline-derived CDR1 and CDR2 are SGHTA and FQGNSA. Unmatched junction bases numbered 5, after V lost 3 bases and J lost 2 bases. This CDR3 contains 15 residues. The CDR3 DNA follows: TGTGCCAGCAGCTTCTGGGCTAGCGGGGCCTACGAGCAGTACTTC. Protein product: CASSFWASGAYEQYF.

This clone was observed a single time. The chain joins TRBV20-1 to TRBJ1-2; D not certain. Germline CDR1 and CDR2: DFQATT and SNEGSKA (reference sequence). The CDR3 loop spans 11 amino acids. Trimming took off 1 base at V and 6 bases at J, with 6 bases between the two ends. The CDR3 loop reads CSARVKNGYTF. CDR3 DNA: TGCAGTGCTAGAGTGAAGAATGGCTACACCTTC.

The rearrangement links TRBV4-1 to TRBJ2-3; D is uncertain. With 1 base removed from V and 0 bases from J, the gap between germline ends came to 11 bases. CDR1 is MGHRA, CDR2 YSYEKL, per germline. This CDR3 has 16 amino acids. The CDR3 DNA is TGCGCCAGCAGCCAAGCGGCCTTATCTAGCACAGATACGCAGTATTTT. It codes for CASSQAALSSTDTQYF.

The chain links TRBV20-1 to TRBJ1-2, with no clear D. This CDR3 contains 11 residues. The ends were cut back, 6 bases at V and 6 bases at J, with 11 bases in the middle. Germline V gives CDR1 DFQATT, CDR2 SNEGSKA (reference sequence). In DNA form, the CDR3 reads TGCAGTGCCGAACTCCTCGATGGCTACACCTTC. This sequence encodes CSAELLDGYTF.

This clone was seen just once. V and J are TRBV11-2 and TRBJ2-1; no reliable D call. V was pared by 5 bases and J by 9 bases, with 14 bases between. Germline V gene sequence: CDR1 SGHAT, CDR2 FQNNGV. This CDR3 comprises 13 residues. CDR3 protein: CASSAGEVGEQFF. CDR3 nucleotides: TGTGCCAGCAGCGCCGGTGAGGTCGGTGAGCAGTTCTTC.

The CDR3 DNA follows: TGCAGCGTTGAAGTGGGAAAAGGCTATGGCTACACCTTC. The encoded protein is CSVEVGKGYGYTF. This rearrangement joins TRBV29-1 to TRBJ1-2; no clear D gene. The CDR3 consists of 13 residues. Per germline, CDR1 SQVTM and CDR2 ANQGSEA. The V and J ends lost 1 base and 4 bases respectively, with 10 bases between them.

The chain carries TRBV9 and TRBJ2-5, with D maybe TRBD2 (5 bases). This CDR3 contains 14 residues. V gave up 1 base and J gave up 1 base, with 8 bases separating them. Per the germline V gene, CDR1 is SGDLS and CDR2 is YYNGEE. CDR3 amino acids: CASSVMGVQETQYF. CDR3 sequence (DNA): TGTGCCAGCAGCGTAATGGGAGTCCAAGAGACCCAGTACTTC.

The chain has TRBV4-1 and TRBJ2-1; D call uncertain. V dropped 0 bases and J dropped 7 bases, with 10 bases sitting between them. The V gene's germline CDR1 is MGHRA and CDR2 YSYEKL. The CDR3 contains 14 residues. CDR3 residues: CASSQEGQGNEQFF. The DNA for the CDR3 is TGCGCCAGCAGCCAAGAGGGTCAAGGGAATGAGCAGTTCTTC.